These 6 T cell receptor beta chains were all obtained from the same sample, sequenced in a study of spatial heterogeneity in lung cancer (dated by TCRdb to between 2018 and 2021). These receptors' targets are unknown. The time point label on this specimen signifies: sample taken at primary tumor resection. Points the paper makes about the study in general: The number of expanded intratumoral alpha and beta TCRs correlated with the tumor nonsynonymous mutation count.

Library prep was done by 5' RACE. The reads were generated on a NextSeq 500. TCRdb ran its own pipeline on the public reads, namely fastp trimming at Q25 and MiXCR clone calling, and kept in-frame beta chains. Identical CDR3 proteins give one entry, which carries the most common genes and DNA. A total of about 27,000 distinct CDR3 sequences appear in this sample, around 6.5% of them only once. Roughly 22% of the sample is held by the ten biggest clonotypes. The specimen comprised lung tumor tissue, sampled at surgery. Receptor source: a male donor with early-stage non-small cell lung cancer.

This clonotype was found many times. The chain uses TRBV7-2 and TRBJ2-7; D remains unclear. V was clipped by 8 bases and J by 2 bases, with 10 bases between them. The CDR3 is made up of 12 amino acids. Germline-derived CDR1 and CDR2 are SGHTA and FQGNSA. The CDR3 loop is CASGLVTYEQYF. The CDR3 region has the DNA TGTGCCAGCGGGCTAGTTACCTACGAGCAGTACTTC.

In this sample, this clonotype turned up many times. This rearrangement joins TRBV19 to TRBJ1-6; D unclear. V dropped 3 bases and J dropped 9 bases, with 6 bases sitting between them. Germline assignment: CDR1 LNHDA and CDR2 SQIVND (reference sequence). The CDR3 sequence is 12 residues long. CDR3 loop: CASSMPLSPLHF. CDR3 in DNA: TGTGCCAGTAGTATGCCTCTTTCACCCCTCCACTTT.

There are many counts of this clonotype. This chain connects TRBV5-1 to TRBJ2-5; tentative D call: TRBD1 (6 bases). V was shortened by 0 bases and J by 2 bases, with 11 bases between the two germline ends. Looked up from germline, CDR1 is SGHRS and CDR2 is YFSETQ. This CDR3 contains 15 residues. The CDR3 DNA follows: TGCGCCAGCAGCTTGGGGGGGACACTACAAGAGACCCAGTACTTC. It encodes CASSLGGTLQETQYF.

This clonotype was recorded a few times. The chain joins TRBV3-1 to TRBJ2-7; no definite D call. The ends were cut back, 3 bases at V and 6 bases at J, with 9 bases in the middle. Germline values: CDR1 LGHDT, CDR2 YNNKEL (reference sequence). The CDR3 loop spans 12 amino acids. This CDR3 reads CASSHNRAEQYF. DNA of the CDR3: TGTGCCAGCAGCCATAACCGCGCCGAGCAGTACTTC.

There are many counts of this clonotype. The chain couples TRBV5-1 to TRBJ2-7, with 11 bases lining up with TRBD1. In germline, CDR1 is SGHRS, CDR2 YFSETQ. With 4 bases clipped from V and 5 bases from J, the junction kept 8 bases outside the gene matches. This CDR3 is 15 amino acids long. CDR3 nucleotide sequence: TGCGCCAGCAGCATCTTACCGGGACAGGGGGACGAGCAGTACTTC. As protein: CASSILPGQGDEQYF.

This clonotype came up a few times. The chain has TRBV27 and TRBJ2-3; 7 bases agree with TRBD2. Germline CDR1 and CDR2: MNHEY and SMNVEV (reference sequence). The CDR3 totals 16 residues. V was clipped by 1 base and J by 2 bases; unmatched bases: 6. The CDR3: CASSLYGGELTDTQYF. CDR3 nucleotides: TGTGCCAGCAGTTTATATGGGGGGGAACTCACAGATACGCAGTATTTT.